Below, 30 T cell receptor beta chains from the same sample are listed, as sequenced in a study of blood T cell repertoires in COVID-19. The method was immunoSEQ multiplex PCR; TCRdb's version includes in-frame clones alone and lacks a portion of them. The data contain about 210,000 clones, 84% of them singletons. Sequences were obtained from peripheral blood. These receptors all stem from a woman between 50 and 59 years old with active or convalescent COVID-19.

The genes are TRBV6-6 and TRBJ2-7, with a weak D call TRBD2 (5 bases). CDR1 is MNHNY and CDR2 is SVGAGI in the germline V gene (reference sequence). The CDR3 is made up of 13 amino acids. V gave up 5 bases and J gave up 3 bases, with 11 bases separating them. The CDR3 DNA reads TGTGCCAGCAGTACCCTAGCAATCTACGAGCAGTACTTC. Encoded protein: CASSTLAIYEQYF.

CDR3 nucleotide sequence: TGTGCCAGCAGCCAAGGGGGCCGCTACTCTGGAAACACCATATATTTT. This codes for CASSQGGRYSGNTIYF. The rearrangement uses TRBV3-1 (or the pseudogene TRBV3-2) and TRBJ1-3, with a weak D call TRBD1 (5 bases). With 1 base removed from V and 0 bases from J, the gap between germline ends came to 10 bases. In germline, CDR1 is LGHDT, CDR2 YNNKEL (reference sequence). CDR3 size: 16 residues.

CDR3 coding DNA: TGTGCCAGTGGACTAGCGGTATACAATGAGCAGTTCTTC. Translation: CASGLAVYNEQFF. The V gene is TRBV2, the J gene TRBJ2-1, with 10 bases aligning to TRBD2. The CDR3 loop spans 13 amino acids. The germline gives CDR1 SNHLY, CDR2 FYNNEI. V was clipped by 9 bases and J by 4 bases; unmatched bases: 3.

The V call is TRBV11-2, the J call TRBJ2-1; 14 nucleotides line up with TRBD2. Germline loops: CDR1 SGHAT, CDR2 FQNNGV. The CDR3 contains 17 residues. V was pared by 5 bases and J by 8 bases, with 11 bases of the junction left unmatched. CDR3 nucleotides: TGTGCCAGCAGCCTCTCCTTCGGACTAGCGGGAGGTGATGAGCAGTTCTTC. Translating it yields CASSLSFGLAGGDEQFF.

This clone was counted only a few times. The chain joins TRBV19 to TRBJ1-1, with D maybe TRBD1 (5 bases). Germline V CDR1 and CDR2: LNHDA, SQIVND (reference sequence). Trimming shortened V by 1 base and J by 5 bases, and 14 bases separated the two germline ends. CDR3 length: 15 amino acids. The CDR3 DNA reads as TGTGCCAGTAGTATAGCAGCCCTCGGGGGTACTGAAGCTTTCTTT. As protein: CASSIAALGGTEAFF.

The rearrangement uses TRBV9 and TRBJ1-1, with D maybe TRBD1 (5 bases). V lost 1 base to trimming and J lost 1 base, with 11 bases between them. The CDR3 is made up of 15 amino acids. Germline-derived CDR1 and CDR2 are SGDLS and YYNGEE. CDR3 region: CASSVRAGQNTEAFF. DNA of the CDR3: TGTGCCAGCAGCGTACGGGCAGGACAGAACACTGAAGCTTTCTTT.

The V gene is TRBV6-4, the J gene TRBJ1-2; 8 bases agree with TRBD1. There are 19 residues in the CDR3. The junction had 19 bases not matched to a gene; V was cut back by 5 bases and J by 2 bases. CDR1 and CDR2 (germline): MRHNA, SNTAGT. The CDR3: CASSPYPPAGGIGNYGYTF. In nucleotides, the CDR3 is TGTGCCAGCAGTCCCTACCCCCCGGCAGGGGGCATCGGCAACTATGGCTACACCTTC.

This clone was seen a handful of times. The rearrangement links TRBV7-9 to TRBJ1-2; maybe TRBD1 (6 bases). CDR1 and CDR2 (germline): SEHNR, FQNEAQ (reference sequence). This CDR3 is 15 amino acids long. V was shortened by 5 bases and J by 8 bases, with 21 bases between the two germline ends. CDR3 nucleotide sequence: TGTGCCAGCAGCCCGGGATGGGGGGGCGCGGAAGGCTACACCTTC. Amino acids: CASSPGWGGAEGYTF.

J is TRBJ1-2 and V is TRBV5-8, with TRBD1 identical over 7 bases. Germline values: CDR1 SGHTS, CDR2 YDEGEE. The trim removed 3 bases at V and 3 bases at J, leaving 5 bases unmatched. The CDR3 loop spans 14 amino acids. The CDR3 DNA reads TGTGCCAGCAGCTCCGGGACAGCCTACTATGGCTACACCTTC. This codes for CASSSGTAYYGYTF. The complete variable domain, with remaining parts taken from reference TRBV5-8 and TRBJ1-2, reads EAGVTQSPTHLIKTRGQQATLRCSPISGHTSVYWYQQALGLGLQFLLWYDEGEERNRGNFPPRFSGRQFPNYSSELNVNALELEDSALYLCASSSGTAYYGYTFGSGTRLTVV.

V usage is TRBV4-1 and J usage is TRBJ2-1; 13 nucleotides agree with TRBD2. Germline V gene lookup returns CDR1 MGHRA and CDR2 YSYEKL. CDR3 length equals 17 residues. The trim removed 4 bases at V and 6 bases at J, leaving 9 bases unmatched. Written as DNA, the CDR3 is TGCGCCAGCAGCCGTTATACTAGCGGGAGGGCCCCCAATGAGCAGTTCTTC. Amino acids: CASSRYTSGRAPNEQFF.

This sequence joins TRBV2 and TRBJ2-7; TRBD2 matches at 9 bases. Trimming cost V 7 bases and J 2 bases; bases outside gene matches: 15. Germline CDR1 SNHLY, CDR2 FYNNEI. The CDR3 runs to 17 residues. The CDR3 loop is CASKMSSEAGGAYEQYV. CDR3 nucleotides: TGTGCCAGCAAAATGTCCTCTGAGGCGGGGGGGGCCTACGAGCAGTACGTC.

The rearrangement uses TRBV18 and TRBJ1-5, with D unclear. Germline assignment: CDR1 KGHSH and CDR2 LQKENI. Trimming removed 3 bases at V and 0 bases at J, with 9 bases between. The CDR3 spans 15 residues. In nucleotides, the CDR3 is TGTGCCAGCTCACCTCCAGGACTTAGCAATCAGCCCCAGCATTTT. Its protein is CASSPPGLSNQPQHF.

The rearrangement uses TRBV2 and TRBJ1-6; the D gene is possibly TRBD1 (6 bases). The CDR3 is 13 amino acids. V lost 10 bases, J lost 2 bases, and 9 bases lay in between. Germline V gene sequence: CDR1 SNHLY, CDR2 FYNNEI. In DNA form, the CDR3 reads TGTGCCACCGCAGGGGCCTATAATTCACCCCTCCACTTT. Translating gives CATAGAYNSPLHF. Complete variable domain (other parts from reference TRBV2 and TRBJ1-6): EPEVTQTPSHQVTQMGQEVILRCVPISNHLYFYWYRQILGQKVEFLVSFYNNEISEKSEIFDDQFSVERPDGSNFTLKIRSTKLEDSAMYFCATAGAYNSPLHFGNGTRLTVT.

This rearrangement joins TRBV19 to TRBJ2-5; 8 positions agree with TRBD2. CDR1 is LNHDA, CDR2 SQIVND, per germline (reference sequence). This CDR3 contains 14 residues. V shed 9 bases and J 6 bases; nucleotides not matched to a gene: 12. CDR3 DNA: TGTGCCAGCCGTGTCGGGGGGGGGAGGAAGACCCAGTACTTC. It translates to CASRVGGGRKTQYF.

Regarding this clone: Additional DNA sequences in this sample encode the identical CDR3. V and J are TRBV2 and TRBJ1-1, with D perhaps TRBD1 (5 bases). The V end lost 3 bases, the J end lost 2 bases, and 7 bases lay between the germline ends. The CDR3 has 13 residues. The V gene's germline CDR1 is SNHLY and CDR2 FYNNEI. The CDR3 coding sequence is TGTGCCAGCAGTGATCAGGGCAACACTGAAGCTTTCTTT. This encodes CASSDQGNTEAFF.

V gene TRBV29-1 combines with J gene TRBJ1-1; the D is unclear. This CDR3 region has 12 residues. Germline V lookup: CDR1 SQVTM, CDR2 ANQGSEA. V was trimmed by 3 bases and J by 1 base, leaving 6 bases between them. The CDR3: CSVEKQNTEAFF. Here the CDR3 DNA reads TGCAGCGTTGAGAAGCAGAACACTGAAGCTTTCTTT.

The chain is built from TRBV11-2 and TRBJ1-1, with 8 bases identical to TRBD1. Germline V lookup: CDR1 SGHAT, CDR2 FQNNGV. With 5 bases clipped from V and 1 base from J, the junction kept 3 bases outside the gene matches. The CDR3 is 14 amino acids. In nucleotides, the CDR3 is TGTGCCAGCAGCGCGGGGACAGGGAACACTGAAGCTTTCTTT. Residues: CASSAGTGNTEAFF.

This clone was picked up one time. The rearrangement uses TRBV6-6 and TRBJ1-3, with D tentatively TRBD1 (5 bases). The CDR3 is 15 amino acids. Per the germline V gene, CDR1 is MNHNY and CDR2 is SVGAGI (reference sequence). Trimming shortened V by 5 bases and J by 0 bases, and 11 bases separated the two germline ends. CDR3 DNA sequence: TGTGCCAGCAGTACAGGCACCCGCTCTGGAAACACCATATATTTT. This codes for CASSTGTRSGNTIYF.

The chain recombines TRBV4-2 with TRBJ1-2, with D possibly matching TRBD1 (6 bases). V lost 1 base to trimming and J lost 0 bases, with 12 bases between them. CDR1 and CDR2 from the germline V gene are LGHNA and YNFKEQ. The CDR3 consists of 16 residues. CDR3 amino acids: CASSQAAQGTNYGYTF. As DNA, the CDR3 is TGTGCCAGCAGCCAAGCGGCCCAGGGGACTAACTATGGCTACACCTTC.

This clone was picked up one time. V and J are TRBV2 and TRBJ2-2, with 8 bases matching TRBD1. The V and J ends lost 6 bases and 6 bases, in that order; junction bases with no gene match: 6. This CDR3 contains 14 residues. In germline, CDR1 is SNHLY, CDR2 FYNNEI. The CDR3 reads CASSDRGGPGELFF. As DNA, the CDR3 is TGTGCCAGCAGCGACAGGGGTGGGCCCGGGGAGCTGTTTTTT.

The V gene is TRBV7-3, the J gene TRBJ2-7; D is possibly TRBD1 (5 bases). V lost 2 bases and J 2 bases, leaving 13 bases between the germline ends. In germline, CDR1 is SGHTA, CDR2 FQGTGA. This CDR3 is built from 15 residues. The CDR3 nucleotides are TGTGCCAGCAGCTTAGGGGCAGGGCGAACCTACGAGCAGTACTTC. Its protein is CASSLGAGRTYEQYF.

The chain employs TRBV9 and TRBJ1-1; D gene ambiguous. CDR1 and CDR2 (germline): SGDLS, YYNGEE. V was pared by 4 bases and J by 4 bases, with 23 bases between. This CDR3 contains 17 residues. CDR3 nucleotide sequence: TGTGCCAGCAGCCTCCTTCCCACGGAGGCCTTCGGCACTGAAGCTTTCTTT. Protein sequence: CASSLLPTEAFGTEAFF.

For the CDR3, the DNA is TGCGCCAGCAGCCAAGAATTTGAGGGTGGGAGGAACATTCAGTACTTC. It translates to CASSQEFEGGRNIQYF. The chain combines TRBV4-1 with TRBJ2-4; tentatively, D is TRBD2 (6 bases). CDR3 length: 16 amino acids. CDR1 is MGHRA and CDR2 is YSYEKL in the germline V gene. V was cut by 0 bases and J by 7 bases, with 16 bases left in between.

The genes are TRBV19 and TRBJ1-6; TRBD1 might be the D (5 bases). The CDR3 spans 14 residues. Germline loops: CDR1 LNHDA, CDR2 SQIVND (reference sequence). V shed 7 bases and J shed 10 bases, with 17 bases lying between them. CDR3 protein: CASNLGSGRSPLHF. The CDR3 region has the DNA TGTGCCAGTAACCTGGGCTCAGGGAGGTCACCCCTCCACTTT.

This rearrangement joins TRBV7-9 to TRBJ2-6, with D tentatively TRBD1 (5 bases). Trimming removed 5 bases at V and 2 bases at J, with 16 bases between. This CDR3 region has 17 residues. Germline V CDR1 and CDR2: SEHNR, FQNEAQ (reference sequence). CDR3 residues: CASSQRGGTTGANVLTF. In DNA, the CDR3 is TGTGCCAGCAGCCAAAGGGGTGGAACGACTGGGGCCAACGTCCTGACTTTC.

This clone is a singleton in its sample. This rearrangement joins TRBV3-1 (or the pseudogene TRBV3-2) to TRBJ2-5, with 8 bases identical to TRBD2. The J segment lost 3 bases and the V segment lost 4 bases, leaving 10 bases of the junction unmatched. There are 16 residues in the CDR3. Germline V CDR1 and CDR2: LGHDT, YNNKEL (reference sequence). This CDR3 reads CASSPTGGRAKETQYF. Here the CDR3 DNA reads TGTGCCAGCAGCCCAACGGGGGGGAGGGCCAAAGAGACCCAGTACTTC.

This rearrangement joins TRBV25-1 to TRBJ1-3, with unresolved D. The V gene lost 5 bases and the J gene lost 0 bases, with 8 bases spanning the gap. The CDR3 extends over 14 amino acids. Looked up from germline, CDR1 is MGHDK and CDR2 is SYGVNS. The CDR3 nucleotides read TGTGCCAGCAGTTCTGGGCTCTCTGGAAACACCATATATTTT. Translation gives CASSSGLSGNTIYF.

This rearrangement joins TRBV19 to TRBJ1-6; 10 positions agree with TRBD1. CDR1 is LNHDA, CDR2 SQIVND, per germline (reference sequence). V gave up 2 bases and J gave up 8 bases; unmatched junction bases: 3. This CDR3 region has 15 residues. DNA for the CDR3: TGTGCCAGTAGTATATTCGGACAGGGGGATTCACCCCTCCACTTT. Protein: CASSIFGQGDSPLHF.

The V gene is TRBV2, the J gene TRBJ1-1; 8 bases align to TRBD1. J gave up 4 bases and V 7 bases, and 5 bases lay outside the gene matches. This CDR3 contains 13 residues. Germline lookup yields CDR1 SNHLY and CDR2 FYNNEI. The CDR3 spells CASNGQGPTEAFF. The CDR3 DNA sequence: TGTGCCAGCAACGGACAGGGCCCCACTGAAGCTTTCTTT. Variable domain in full (rest from reference TRBV2 and TRBJ1-1): EPEVTQTPSHQVTQMGQEVILRCVPISNHLYFYWYRQILGQKVEFLVSFYNNEISEKSEIFDDQFSVERPDGSNFTLKIRSTKLEDSAMYFCASNGQGPTEAFFGQGTRLTVV.

The CDR3 DNA is TGTGCCAGCAGCCAAGAGCGGACAGGGAACTATGGCTACACCTTC. Its protein is CASSQERTGNYGYTF. This rearrangement joins TRBV4-2 to TRBJ1-2; 8 nucleotides align to TRBD1. CDR3 size: 15 residues. Germline values: CDR1 LGHNA, CDR2 YNFKEQ. After removal of 0 bases from V and 2 bases from J, the junction contained 2 bases not matched to a gene.